This T cell receptor (beta chain) came from a study of T cell clonality in common variable immunodeficiency. Study outcomes and limitations: Fewer deletions and N-nucleotide insertions were reportedly seen in common variable immunodeficiency TCR beta sequences.

The table lists this clone with many counts. What it binds is unknown. Produced via immunoSEQ multiplex PCR; TCRdb's table is partial and in-frame only. The data show fewer than 30,000 clones, with none appearing a single time. The sample taken for sequencing was peripheral blood mononuclear cells. The TCR comes from a human donor with common variable immunodeficiency.

The CDR3 protein is CATSRLAGGLYEQYF. The CDR3 DNA, read in part, is TGTGCCACCAGCAGATTAGCGGGAGGTCTCTACGAG. The J gene is TRBJ2-7, the V gene TRBV15, with 10 bases identical to TRBD2. Read data end 3 residues before the CDR3 end; the end is taken from the germline J gene. Trimming at V came to 2 bases and at J to 3 bases, leaving 4 bases not matched to a gene. The germline V gene encodes CDR1 LNHNV and CDR2 YYDKDF (reference sequence). The CDR3 length is 15 residues.